The following is a TCR beta chain sequence with its context. This CDR3 spans 15 amino acids. The germline gives CDR1 SGHKS, CDR2 YYEKEE (reference sequence). Deletions cut 4 bases from V and 0 bases from J, with 14 bases between. This sample was taken from a study of blood T cell repertoires in COVID-19. For the study at large: From T cells, B-cell-depleted T cells, or PBMCs came the material, which was cDNA or gDNA.

In the original workflow: From reference gene primer amplification, estimates of nucleated cell counts were derived. Repertoires were generated with immunoSEQ multiplex PCR, while TCRdb's copy carries only in-frame clones and drops some. V, J and clone size are those of that table, while D and trimming were read from the DNA. The table shows 80,000 or so clones, with approximately 89% occurring only once. The origin of this receptor is a man aged 50-60 years with acute or convalescent COVID-19. Sequenced sample: peripheral blood. The chain combines TRBV5-5 with TRBJ2-7; D call uncertain. DNA of the CDR3: TGTGCCAGCAGCCGCGCGAAATCGGGCTCCTACGAGCAGTACTTC. Protein sequence: CASSRAKSGSYEQYF.